At least ten counts were recorded for the clone carrying this TCR beta chain. The target antigen is unknown. TCRdb analysed the reads with MiXCR anew, one entry per CDR3 protein. The sample holds approximately 250,000 distinct CDR3 sequences, around 12% seen once. The sample belongs to a study of T cell repertoires in cytomegalovirus infection. About the study: Shared public TCR beta signatures pointed to both CMV infection and a matching HLA type. Notes on the study in general: Predominance within the ex vivo response was attributable to HLA-C-restricted CMV-specific TCR beta clonotypes.

The CDR3 runs to 14 residues. Germline CDR1 reads ENHRY; CDR2 reads SYGVKD. V was pared by 7 bases and J by 5 bases, with 18 bases between. The specimen sequenced was PBMCs. This clonotype originated in a human donor in good health (CMV status not recorded). Some clones in this sample may be carry-over from other donors' samples. The chain combines TRBV10-3 with TRBJ2-7, with D tentatively TRBD2 (5 bases). The CDR3 loop is CAITSDSNGDEQYF. For the CDR3, the DNA is TGTGCCATCACCTCGGACTCAAACGGGGACGAGCAGTACTTC.